This TCR beta chain was identified in a study of human T cells and chemical hapten exposure. Via MiXCR, TCRdb re-called the RACE reads, giving one row per CDR3 protein. This table holds 100,000 or so distinct CDR3 sequences, 9.5% to 11% found once. The length of the CDR3 is 14 residues. Germline V gene sequence: CDR1 MNHEY, CDR2 SVGAGI. V was pared by 0 bases and J by 4 bases, with 7 bases between. The time point here: patch test 1, 2 weeks after DPC sensitization. The sample's treatment: therapeutic diphenylcyclopropenone sensitization with weekly scalp DPC. This specimen consisted of whole blood, obtained in connection with sensitization to the hapten diphenylcyclopropenone (DPC). The chain couples TRBV6-5 to TRBJ1-5; no clear D gene. This receptor was identified in a woman aged 40 to 49 with alopecia areata. Some clones in this sample may be carry-over from other donors' samples. The CDR3 loop reads CASSYSVANQPQHF. The CDR3 DNA reads TGTGCCAGCAGTTACTCTGTAGCTAATCAGCCCCAGCATTTT.